Following are 7 T cell receptor beta chains from one sample sequenced in a study of T cells after yellow fever vaccination. TCRdb passed the 5' RACE reads through MiXCR, listing each CDR3 protein once. The sample includes a few hundred thousand distinct CDR3 sequences, about 4% seen only once; the top ten take 20% to 25%. The input for sequencing was PBMCs, taken 5 days after the yellow fever booster vaccination. These receptors all come from a man aged 18 to 29 who received the YFV17D yellow fever vaccine.

The genes are TRBV11-2 and TRBJ2-5; 7 positions agree with TRBD1. CDR1 and CDR2 (germline): SGHAT, FQNNGV. V shed 1 base and J 2 bases; nucleotides not matched to a gene: 4. The CDR3 is made up of 15 amino acids. This CDR3 reads CASSLGQGRQETQYF. In DNA, the CDR3 is TGTGCCAGCAGCTTAGGACAGGGACGGCAAGAGACCCAGTACTTC.

The CDR3 protein is CASWKTGQGAYEQYF. The CDR3, as DNA: TGTGCCAGCTGGAAGACAGGACAGGGGGCTTACGAGCAGTACTTC. The rearrangement links TRBV6-5 to TRBJ2-7, with 11 bases fitting TRBD1. From germline, CDR1 is MNHEY and CDR2 SVGAGI. Trimming removed 8 bases from V and 4 bases from J; junction bases left unmatched: 10. The CDR3 is 15 amino acids.

The V call is TRBV5-1, the J call TRBJ1-2; D not certain. V was clipped by 2 bases and J by 5 bases, with 16 bases between them. The CDR3 runs 15 residues. The V gene's germline CDR1 is SGHRS and CDR2 YFSETQ. The CDR3 region has the DNA TGCGCCAGCAGCTTTGATGTTGGACCAAATTATGGCTACACCTTC. It encodes CASSFDVGPNYGYTF.

The DNA of the CDR3 is TGTGCCAGCTCACCCCCCGGCGGCAGGGCAGGAAACATTCAGTACTTC. Translating gives CASSPPGGRAGNIQYF. J is TRBJ2-4 and V is TRBV18; weak D call: TRBD1 (5 bases). CDR3 size: 16 residues. Trimming shortened V by 3 bases and J by 6 bases, and 18 bases separated the two germline ends. CDR1 is KGHSH, CDR2 LQKENI, per germline.

This clonotype has only a few counts. J is TRBJ2-7 and V is TRBV5-1, with a tentative D call TRBD1 (6 bases). The V and J ends lost 0 bases and 6 bases respectively, with 10 bases between them. This CDR3 has 13 residues. CDR1 is SGHRS, CDR2 YFSETQ, per germline. The CDR3: CASSLEGVGEQYF. In nucleotides, the CDR3 is TGCGCCAGCAGCTTGGAGGGGGTCGGCGAGCAGTACTTC.

This clonotype was found a few times. The V gene is TRBV2, the J gene TRBJ2-1, with a weak D call TRBD1 (6 bases). The CDR3 contains 15 residues. CDR1 and CDR2 from the germline V gene are SNHLY and FYNNEI. Trimming cost V 6 bases and J 0 bases, with 12 bases left between them. This CDR3 reads CASSVIQGSYNEQFF. DNA for the CDR3: TGTGCCAGCAGCGTTATACAGGGCTCCTACAATGAGCAGTTCTTC.

The V call is TRBV12-3 or TRBV12-4, the J call TRBJ1-1; D unresolved. The CDR3 has 11 residues. V was pared by 6 bases and J by 10 bases, with 12 bases between. The CDR3, as DNA: TGTGCCAGCAGCCCGGCAGCTGTAGCTTTCTTT. Amino acids: CASSPAAVAFF.